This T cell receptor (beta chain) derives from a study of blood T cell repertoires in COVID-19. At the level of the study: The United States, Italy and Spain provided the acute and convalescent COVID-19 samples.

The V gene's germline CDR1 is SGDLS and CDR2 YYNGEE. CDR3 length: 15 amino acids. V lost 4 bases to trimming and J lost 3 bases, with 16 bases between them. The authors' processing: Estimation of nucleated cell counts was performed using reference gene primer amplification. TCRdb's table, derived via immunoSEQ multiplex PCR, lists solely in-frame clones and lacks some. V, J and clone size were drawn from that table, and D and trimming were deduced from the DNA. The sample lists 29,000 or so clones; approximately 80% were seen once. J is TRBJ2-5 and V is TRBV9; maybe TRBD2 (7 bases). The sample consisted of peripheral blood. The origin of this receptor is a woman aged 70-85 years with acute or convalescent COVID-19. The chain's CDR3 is CASSHRGAGEETQYF. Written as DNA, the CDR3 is TGTGCCAGCAGCCATCGGGGGGCCGGGGAAGAGACCCAGTACTTC.